Listed here are 19 T cell receptor beta chains from one sample, sequenced in a study of T cell responses to AZD1222 COVID-19 vaccine. Sequenced by immunoSEQ multiplex PCR; TCRdb stores in-frame clones only, minus some. The table shows around 150,000 clones, with 85% to 90% occurring only once. The source was peripheral blood, collected on day 0 of AZD1222 vaccination. The receptor set was obtained from an adult in good health.

V and J are TRBV7-2 and TRBJ1-5; possibly TRBD1 for D (6 bases). In germline, CDR1 is SGHTA, CDR2 FQGNSA. Deletions cut 4 bases from V and 5 bases from J, with 12 bases between. The CDR3 has 14 residues. The CDR3 is CASSWIGGDQPQHF. For the CDR3, the DNA is TGTGCCAGCAGCTGGATAGGGGGGGATCAGCCCCAGCATTTT.

V usage is TRBV30 and J usage is TRBJ1-1; tentative D call: TRBD1 (5 bases). The germline V and J ends were trimmed by 3 bases and 1 base, with 15 bases remaining between them. Per the germline V gene, CDR1 is GTSNPN and CDR2 is SVGIG (reference sequence). The CDR3 consists of 15 residues. The CDR3 coding sequence is TGTGCCTGGAGACTCTGGGGCCCCGGGAACACTGAAGCTTTCTTT. Its translation is CAWRLWGPGNTEAFF.

The chain is built from TRBV5-6 and TRBJ1-5, with a weak D call TRBD1 (6 bases). The germline V and J ends were trimmed by 4 bases and 1 base, with 9 bases remaining between them. This CDR3 is built from 14 residues. The germline V gene encodes CDR1 SGHDT and CDR2 YYEEEE. CDR3: CASSRQESNQPQHF. For the CDR3, the DNA is TGTGCCAGCAGCCGACAGGAGAGCAATCAGCCCCAGCATTTT.

The chain recombines TRBV9 with TRBJ1-6; 8 positions match TRBD1. V was pared by 0 bases and J by 6 bases, with 5 bases of the junction left unmatched. Germline CDR1 is SGDLS and CDR2 is YYNGEE. This CDR3 contains 16 residues. In DNA, the CDR3 is TGTGCCAGCAGCGTAGGACCGGACAGGGTTAATTCACCCCTCCACTTT. Amino acids: CASSVGPDRVNSPLHF.

The chain links TRBV27 to TRBJ2-7, with TRBD1 matching 10 bases. J lost 2 bases, V lost 10 bases, and 2 bases had no gene match. This CDR3 comprises 12 residues. The germline V gene has CDR1 MNHEY and CDR2 SMNVEV (reference sequence). CDR3 coding DNA: TGTGCCACCGGGACAGGGGCCTACGAGCAGTACTTC. Protein sequence: CATGTGAYEQYF.

This chain connects TRBV18 to TRBJ1-1; possibly TRBD1 for D (6 bases). The length of the CDR3 is 17 residues. Germline lookup yields CDR1 KGHSH and CDR2 LQKENI. V gave up 3 bases and J gave up 3 bases, with 20 bases separating them. The CDR3 DNA sequence: TGTGCCAGCTCACCCAAGGGACACCCCTTTGGGGACACTGAAGCTTTCTTT. It translates to CASSPKGHPFGDTEAFF. The entire variable domain, with the rest obtained from reference TRBV18 and TRBJ1-1, is as follows: NAGVMQNPRHLVRRRGQEARLRCSPMKGHSHVYWYRQLPEEGLKFMVYLQKENIIDESGMPKERFSAEFPKEGPSILRIQQVVRGDSAAYFCASSPKGHPFGDTEAFFGQGTRLTVV.

The chain employs TRBV28 and TRBJ2-1; 7 bases match TRBD1. Losses at the gene ends were 5 bases for V and 4 bases for J; bases not matched to a gene: 14. Per germline, CDR1 MDHEN and CDR2 SYDVKM. The CDR3 length is 17 residues. The CDR3 here is CASSRQGPREGYNEQFF. The DNA of the CDR3 is TGTGCCAGCAGTAGACAGGGCCCGCGAGAGGGGTACAATGAGCAGTTCTTC.

The V call is TRBV4-2, the J call TRBJ1-3; no clear D gene. The CDR3 length is 15 residues. The germline gives CDR1 LGHNA, CDR2 YNFKEQ. V was cut by 0 bases and J by 4 bases, with 10 bases left in between. DNA of the CDR3: TGTGCCAGCAGCCAAGAGGAAGGGCAGGGAAACACCATATATTTT. It is translated as CASSQEEGQGNTIYF.

The chain employs TRBV24-1 and TRBJ1-1; 9 nucleotides line up with TRBD1. CDR1 KGHDR and CDR2 SFDVKD come from the germline V gene. The CDR3 sequence is 12 residues long. After removal of 2 bases from V and 11 bases from J, the junction contained 2 bases not matched to a gene. The CDR3 region is CATSDSDRGAFF. In nucleotides, the CDR3 is TGTGCCACCAGTGATTCCGACAGGGGGGCTTTCTTT.

The CDR3 region has the DNA TGTGCCAGCATCTTGGGTCTGGGCGGCACTGAAGCTTTCTTT. This encodes CASILGLGGTEAFF. This chain connects TRBV2 to TRBJ1-1, with D hard to call. V was clipped by 7 bases and J by 4 bases, with 16 bases between them. This CDR3 has 14 residues. CDR1 is SNHLY and CDR2 is FYNNEI in the germline V gene.

The J gene is TRBJ1-1, the V gene TRBV4-3; D gene unclear. Germline V lookup: CDR1 LGHNA, CDR2 YSLEER. This CDR3 is 14 amino acids long. V was trimmed by 1 base and J by 2 bases, leaving 8 bases between them. CDR3: CASSQGRLNTEAFF. The CDR3 DNA is TGCGCCAGCAGCCAAGGGAGGTTAAACACTGAAGCTTTCTTT.

The chain couples TRBV29-1 to TRBJ2-7, with 9 bases fitting TRBD1. The J segment lost 6 bases and the V segment lost 3 bases, leaving 0 bases of the junction unmatched. The length of the CDR3 is 11 residues. The V gene's germline CDR1 is SQVTM and CDR2 ANQGSEA. CDR3 in DNA: TGCAGCGTTGAGGGACAGGGCGAGCAGTACTTC. It specifies CSVEGQGEQYF.

This clone was seen just once. The J gene is TRBJ1-2, the V gene TRBV3-1 (or the pseudogene TRBV3-2); D may be TRBD1 (6 bases). Germline values: CDR1 LGHDT, CDR2 YNNKEL (reference sequence). V dropped 1 base and J dropped 8 bases, with 14 bases sitting between them. This CDR3 is 14 amino acids long. The CDR3, as DNA: TGTGCCAGCAGCCAAGTTGAAGGGGGAAGAGGCTACACCTTC. This translates into CASSQVEGGRGYTF.

This clone came up a few times. The V and J genes are TRBV3-1 (or the pseudogene TRBV3-2) and TRBJ1-1; 8 positions match TRBD1. Germline V gene sequence: CDR1 LGHDT, CDR2 YNNKEL (reference sequence). V dropped 2 bases and J dropped 3; count of bases not matched to a gene: 2. The CDR3 has 14 residues. CDR3 DNA sequence: TGTGCCAGCAGCCAACAGGACAGGGACACTGAAGCTTTCTTT. This sequence encodes CASSQQDRDTEAFF.

CDR3 nucleotides: TGTGCCAGCAGACCTTATGGGGGCGAAGTCGGCTACACCTTC. Its protein product is CASRPYGGEVGYTF. This chain connects TRBV28 to TRBJ1-2, with a possible D match to TRBD1 (6 bases). Trimming shortened V by 6 bases and J by 8 bases, and 19 bases separated the two germline ends. Looked up from germline, CDR1 is MDHEN and CDR2 is SYDVKM. The CDR3 has 14 residues.

This chain connects TRBV5-5 to TRBJ2-7; 7 bases align to TRBD1. CDR1 SGHKS and CDR2 YYEKEE come from the germline V gene (reference sequence). This CDR3 has 13 amino acids. The ends lost 5 bases at V and 2 bases at J; junction bases unmatched: 4. The CDR3: CASSPTGAYEQYF. CDR3 sequence (DNA): TGTGCCAGCAGTCCTACAGGGGCCTACGAGCAGTACTTC.

This clone has more than one count but fewer than ten. The J gene is TRBJ1-4, the V gene TRBV18, with unresolved D. CDR1 is KGHSH and CDR2 is LQKENI in the germline V gene. V was pared by 6 bases and J by 7 bases, with 12 bases between. The CDR3 has 13 amino acids. CDR3 amino acids: CASSLNSREKLFF. CDR3 DNA: TGTGCCAGCTCGTTGAACAGCCGTGAAAAACTGTTTTTT.

V and J are TRBV14 and TRBJ1-1; D not resolved. Germline CDR1 reads SGHDN; CDR2 reads FVKESK. CDR3 length: 11 amino acids. Trimming pared 6 bases from V and 4 bases from J, leaving 6 bases between. CDR3 sequence reads: CASRLATEAFF. The CDR3 DNA reads TGTGCCAGCAGATTAGCCACTGAAGCTTTCTTT.

The chain links TRBV19 to TRBJ1-2; 8 nucleotides line up with TRBD1. Germline assignment: CDR1 LNHDA and CDR2 SQIVND (reference sequence). The CDR3 has 17 amino acids. Trimming took 8 bases from V and 8 from J; bases not matched to a gene: 22. The CDR3 loop reads CASLSPHGQGVMRGYTF. The CDR3 DNA reads TGTGCCAGTCTTTCCCCCCACGGACAGGGAGTAATGCGGGGCTACACCTTC.